The T cell receptor beta chain described here comes from a study of circulating CD8 cells and anti-PD-1 response in melanoma. Background on the study: Non-responders showed stable or progressive disease; responders showed complete or partial response.

Study findings and constraints: DNEG was most diverse; TIGIT repertoires were least diverse. Published repertoire comparisons used only baseline and M1 samples from a small cohort with few responders. Subset repertoires were largely private at M1, with under 7.5% shared.

Sorting of live CD3+CD8+TCRalphabeta+ cells by PD-1 and/or TIGIT gave four subsets. This clonotype counts as large (0.1 to 1%). What it binds is not known. TCR libraries were prepared from around 15 ng of total RNA with the QIAseq Immune Repertoire TCR panel. TCRdb fed the reads into MiXCR, producing one record per CDR3 protein. The sample lists roughly 250 distinct CDR3 sequences; under 13% were seen once. The clonotype originates from a human donor with melanoma. Sequencing was performed on CD8+ T cells from PBMCs, taken at baseline or after one month of anti-PD-1 therapy (not recorded which).

The CDR3 here is CASSRLASNTDTQYF. CDR3 sequence (DNA): TGTGCCAGCAGCCGACTAGCGTCTAACACAGATACGCAGTATTTT. V is TRBV7-3 and J is TRBJ2-3; TRBD2 agrees at 8 bases. The CDR3 has 15 amino acids. Germline assignment: CDR1 SGHTA and CDR2 FQGTGA. V lost 5 bases, J lost 2 bases, and 6 bases stayed unmatched.